This T cell receptor (beta chain) was documented in a study of cytomegalovirus exposure and HLA in healthy donors. Researchers ran the PCR with 60 Vbeta and 13 Jbeta primers. Data came from immunoSEQ multiplex PCR; TCRdb stores just in-frame clones and leaves some out. The sample has about 210,000 clones; about 79% are singletons. The V gene's germline CDR1 is KGHSH and CDR2 LQKENI. The trim removed 4 bases at V and 6 bases at J, leaving 5 bases unmatched. The CDR3 has 15 residues. This TCR was recovered from a male donor in good health and CMV-seronegative. The V call is TRBV18, the J call TRBJ1-4, with 10 nucleotides matching TRBD1. Material: PBMCs. The CDR3 spells CASSRAGTGDEKLFF. Here the CDR3 DNA reads TGTGCCAGCTCACGCGCCGGGACAGGGGATGAAAAACTGTTTTTT.